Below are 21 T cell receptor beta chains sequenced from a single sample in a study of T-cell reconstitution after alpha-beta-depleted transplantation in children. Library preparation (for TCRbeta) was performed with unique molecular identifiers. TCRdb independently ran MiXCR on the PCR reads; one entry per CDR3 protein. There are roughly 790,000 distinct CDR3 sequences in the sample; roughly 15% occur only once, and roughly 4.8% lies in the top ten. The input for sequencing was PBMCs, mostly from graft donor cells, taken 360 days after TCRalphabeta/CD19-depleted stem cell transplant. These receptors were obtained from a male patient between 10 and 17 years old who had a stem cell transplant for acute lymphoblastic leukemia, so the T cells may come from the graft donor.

In DNA, the CDR3 is TGTGCCAGCAGTGGCGAACGAAACCTAGCGCACCAAGAGACCCAGTACTTC. It specifies CASSGERNLAHQETQYF. This sequence joins TRBV27 and TRBJ2-5, with D possibly TRBD2 on 6 matching bases. CDR3 length: 17 amino acids. V dropped 5 bases and J dropped 0 bases, with 19 bases sitting between them. CDR1 is MNHEY and CDR2 is SMNVEV in the germline V gene (reference sequence).

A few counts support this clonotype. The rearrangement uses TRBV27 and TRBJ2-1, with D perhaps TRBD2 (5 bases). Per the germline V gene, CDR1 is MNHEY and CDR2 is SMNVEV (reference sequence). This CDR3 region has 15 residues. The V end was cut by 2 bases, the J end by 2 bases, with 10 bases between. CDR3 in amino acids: CASSLGVLAYNEQFF. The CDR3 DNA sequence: TGTGCCAGCAGTTTAGGGGTACTAGCCTACAATGAGCAGTTCTTC.

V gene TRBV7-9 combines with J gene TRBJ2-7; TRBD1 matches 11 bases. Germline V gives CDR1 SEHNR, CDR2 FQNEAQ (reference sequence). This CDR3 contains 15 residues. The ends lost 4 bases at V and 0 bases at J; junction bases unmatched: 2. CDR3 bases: TGTGCCAGCAGCTCGGGACAGGGGGTCTCCTACGAGCAGTACTTC. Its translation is CASSSGQGVSYEQYF. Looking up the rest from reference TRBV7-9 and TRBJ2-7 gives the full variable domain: DTGVSQNPRHKITKRGQNVTFRCDPISEHNRLYWYRQTLGQGPEFLTYFQNEAQLEKSRLLSDRFSAERPKGSFSTLEIQRTEQGDSAMYLCASSSGQGVSYEQYFGPGTRLTVT.

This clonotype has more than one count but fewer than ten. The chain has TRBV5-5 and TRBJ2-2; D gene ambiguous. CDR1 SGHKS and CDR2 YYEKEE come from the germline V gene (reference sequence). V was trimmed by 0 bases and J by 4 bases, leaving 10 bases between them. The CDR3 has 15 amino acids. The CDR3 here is CASSLGQVATGELFF. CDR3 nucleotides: TGTGCCAGCAGCTTGGGTCAGGTGGCCACCGGGGAGCTGTTTTTT.

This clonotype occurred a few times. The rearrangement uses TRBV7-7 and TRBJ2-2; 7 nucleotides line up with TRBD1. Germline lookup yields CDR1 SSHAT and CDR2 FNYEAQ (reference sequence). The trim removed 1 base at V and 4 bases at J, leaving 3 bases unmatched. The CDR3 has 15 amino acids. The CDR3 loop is CASSLDRGGTGELFF. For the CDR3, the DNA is TGTGCCAGCAGCTTAGACAGGGGCGGCACCGGGGAGCTGTTTTTT.

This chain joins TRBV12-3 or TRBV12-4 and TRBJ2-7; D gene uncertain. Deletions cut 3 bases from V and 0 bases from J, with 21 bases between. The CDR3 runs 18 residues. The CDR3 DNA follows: TGTGCCAGCAGTTTTAGAGTGGGGAAGAAACGGAGCTCCTACGAGCAGTACTTC. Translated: CASSFRVGKKRSSYEQYF.

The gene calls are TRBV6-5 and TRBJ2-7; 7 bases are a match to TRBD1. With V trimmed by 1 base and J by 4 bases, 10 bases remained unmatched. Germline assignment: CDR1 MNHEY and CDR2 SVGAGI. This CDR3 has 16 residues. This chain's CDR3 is CASSYLQGRGPYEQYF. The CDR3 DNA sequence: TGTGCCAGCAGTTACTTACAGGGGAGAGGGCCTTACGAGCAGTACTTC.

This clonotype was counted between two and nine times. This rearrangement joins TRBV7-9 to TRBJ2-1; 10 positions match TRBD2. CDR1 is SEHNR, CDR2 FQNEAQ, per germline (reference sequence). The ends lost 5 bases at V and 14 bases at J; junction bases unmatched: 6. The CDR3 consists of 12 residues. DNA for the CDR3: TGTGCCAGCAGCGTCCCTAGCGGGAGAGAGTTCTTC. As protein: CASSVPSGREFF.

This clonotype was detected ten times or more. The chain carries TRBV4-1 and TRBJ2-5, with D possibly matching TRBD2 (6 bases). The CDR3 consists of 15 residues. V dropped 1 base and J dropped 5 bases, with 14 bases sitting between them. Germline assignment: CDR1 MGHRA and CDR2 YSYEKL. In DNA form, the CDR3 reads TGCGCCAGCAGCCAAGGGAGAGGGAGGTGGGAGACCCAGTACTTC. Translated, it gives CASSQGRGRWETQYF.

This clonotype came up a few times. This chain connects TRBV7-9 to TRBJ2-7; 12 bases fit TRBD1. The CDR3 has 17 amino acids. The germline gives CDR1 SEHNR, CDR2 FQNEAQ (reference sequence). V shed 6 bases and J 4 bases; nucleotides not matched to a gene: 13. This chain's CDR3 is CASSDYRDRGRMYEQYF. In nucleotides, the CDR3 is TGTGCCAGCAGTGACTACCGGGACAGGGGGCGGATGTACGAGCAGTACTTC.

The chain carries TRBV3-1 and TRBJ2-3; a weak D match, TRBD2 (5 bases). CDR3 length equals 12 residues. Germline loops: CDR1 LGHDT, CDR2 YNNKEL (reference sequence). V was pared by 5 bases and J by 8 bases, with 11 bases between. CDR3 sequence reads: CASSMTRGTQYF. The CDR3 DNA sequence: TGTGCCAGCAGCATGACTCGGGGTACGCAGTATTTT.

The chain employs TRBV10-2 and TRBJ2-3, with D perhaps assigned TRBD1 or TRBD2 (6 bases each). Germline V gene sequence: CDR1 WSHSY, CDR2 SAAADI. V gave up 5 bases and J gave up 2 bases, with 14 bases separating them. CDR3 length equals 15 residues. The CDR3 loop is CASSSGRGHTDTQYF. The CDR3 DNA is TGCGCCAGCAGTTCAGGCCGGGGGCACACAGATACGCAGTATTTT.

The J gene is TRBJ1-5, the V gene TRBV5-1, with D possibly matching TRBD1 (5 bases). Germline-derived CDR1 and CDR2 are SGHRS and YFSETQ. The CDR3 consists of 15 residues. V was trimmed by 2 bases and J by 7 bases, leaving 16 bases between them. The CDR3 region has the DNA TGCGCCAGCAGCTTTACTTCAGGGTTGGGACAGCCCCAGCATTTT. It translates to CASSFTSGLGQPQHF. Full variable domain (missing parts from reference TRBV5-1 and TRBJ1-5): KAGVTQTPRYLIKTRGQQVTLSCSPISGHRSVSWYQQTPGQGLQFLFEYFSETQRNKGNFPGRFSGRQFSNSRSEMNVSTLELGDSALYLCASSFTSGLGQPQHFGDGTRLSIL.

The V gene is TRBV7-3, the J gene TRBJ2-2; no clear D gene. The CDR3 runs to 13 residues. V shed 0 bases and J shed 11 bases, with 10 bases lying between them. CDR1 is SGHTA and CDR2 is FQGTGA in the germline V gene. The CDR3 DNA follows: TGTGCCAGCAGCTTAACCCTCCGGAGCGAGCTGTTTTTT. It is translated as CASSLTLRSELFF. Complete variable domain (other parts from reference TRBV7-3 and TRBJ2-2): GAGVSQTPSNKVTEKGKYVELRCDPISGHTALYWYRQSLGQGPEFLIYFQGTGAADDSGLPNDRFFAVRPEGSVSTLKIQRTERGDSAVYLCASSLTLRSELFFGEGSRLTVL.

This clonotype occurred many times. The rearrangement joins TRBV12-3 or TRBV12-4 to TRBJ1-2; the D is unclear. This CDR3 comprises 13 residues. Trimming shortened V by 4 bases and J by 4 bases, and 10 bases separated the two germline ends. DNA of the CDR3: TGTGCCAGCAGTTCCACGGAGGTCTATGGCTACACCTTC. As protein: CASSSTEVYGYTF.

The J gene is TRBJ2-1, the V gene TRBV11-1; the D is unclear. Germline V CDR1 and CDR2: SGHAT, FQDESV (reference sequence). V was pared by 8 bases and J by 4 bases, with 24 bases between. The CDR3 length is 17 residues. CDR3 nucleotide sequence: TGTGCCAGCTCTTTCTGGCCCGTTCAAGGGTTTTACAATGAGCAGTTCTTC. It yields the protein CASSFWPVQGFYNEQFF.

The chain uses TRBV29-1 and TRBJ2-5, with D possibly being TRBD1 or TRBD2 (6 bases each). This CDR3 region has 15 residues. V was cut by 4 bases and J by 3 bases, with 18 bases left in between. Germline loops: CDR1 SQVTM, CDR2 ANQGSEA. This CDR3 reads CSVAKGGLIEETQYF. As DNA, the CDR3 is TGCAGCGTTGCCAAGGGGGGACTTATTGAAGAGACCCAGTACTTC.

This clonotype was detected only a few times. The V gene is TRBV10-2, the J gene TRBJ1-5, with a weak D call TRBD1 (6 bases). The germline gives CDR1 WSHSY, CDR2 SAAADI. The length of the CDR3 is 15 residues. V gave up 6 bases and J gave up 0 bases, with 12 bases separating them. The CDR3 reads CASRAGEYSNQPQHF. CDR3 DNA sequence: TGCGCCAGCAGGGCAGGGGAGTATAGCAATCAGCCCCAGCATTTT.

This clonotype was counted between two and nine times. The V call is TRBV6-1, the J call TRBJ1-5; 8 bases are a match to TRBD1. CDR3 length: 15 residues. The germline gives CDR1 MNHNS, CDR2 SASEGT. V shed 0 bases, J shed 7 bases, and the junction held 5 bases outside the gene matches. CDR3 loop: CASSEADRVRQPQHF. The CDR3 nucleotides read TGTGCCAGCAGTGAAGCGGACAGGGTTCGACAGCCCCAGCATTTT.

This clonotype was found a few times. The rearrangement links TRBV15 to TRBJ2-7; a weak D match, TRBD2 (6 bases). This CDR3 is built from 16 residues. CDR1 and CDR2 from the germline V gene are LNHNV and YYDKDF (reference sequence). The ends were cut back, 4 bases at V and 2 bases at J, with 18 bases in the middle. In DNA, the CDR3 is TGTGCCACCAGCAACAACGCCGGAGGGTGGGCCTACGAGCAGTACTTC. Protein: CATSNNAGGWAYEQYF.

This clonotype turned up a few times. CDR3 DNA: TGCAGTGCACCTAAACTAGCGGGAAGCACAGATACGCAGTATTTT. This gives the protein CSAPKLAGSTDTQYF. This sequence joins TRBV20-1 and TRBJ2-3, with TRBD2 matching over 10 bases. Trimming at V came to 6 bases and at J to 0 bases, leaving 6 bases not matched to a gene. This CDR3 contains 15 residues. CDR1 is DFQATT, CDR2 SNEGSKA, per germline (reference sequence).